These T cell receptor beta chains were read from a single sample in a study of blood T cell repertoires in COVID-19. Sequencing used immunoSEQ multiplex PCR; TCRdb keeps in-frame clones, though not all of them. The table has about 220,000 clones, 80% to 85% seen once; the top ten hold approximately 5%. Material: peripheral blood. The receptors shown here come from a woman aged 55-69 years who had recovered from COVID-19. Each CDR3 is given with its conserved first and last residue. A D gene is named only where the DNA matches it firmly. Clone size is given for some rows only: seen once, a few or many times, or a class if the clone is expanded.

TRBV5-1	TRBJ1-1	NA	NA	TGCGCCAGCAGCTTGGTTGCAGGGGCGACAATGAACACTGAAGCTTTCTTT	CASSLVAGATMNTEAFF
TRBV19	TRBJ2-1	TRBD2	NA	TGTGCCAGTAGTATCGGACTAGCGGGGGAAGGGCAGTTCTTC	CASSIGLAGEGQFF
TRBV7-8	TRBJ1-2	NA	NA	TGTGCCAGCAGCCCGTCAGCTAACTATGGCTACACCTTC	CASSPSANYGYTF
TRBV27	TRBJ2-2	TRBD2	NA	TGTGCCAGCAGCACCGCGGGGGGGCCACACACCGGGGAGCTGTTTTTT	CASSTAGGPHTGELFF
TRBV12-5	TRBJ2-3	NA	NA	TGTGCTAGTGGTACCCCGCCCCTACACGGGTTGTCTAGCACAGATACGCAGTATTTT	CASGTPPLHGLSSTDTQYF
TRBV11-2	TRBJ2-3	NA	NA	TGTGCCAGCAGCTTCGGGACTGGCACAGATACGCAGTATTTT	CASSFGTGTDTQYF
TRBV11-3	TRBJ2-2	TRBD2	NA	TGTGCCAGCAGCTTAGGCCCGGGGGGGAACACCGGGGAGCTGTTTTTT	CASSLGPGGNTGELFF
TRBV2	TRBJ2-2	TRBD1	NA	TGTGCCAGCAGTCCGGGGACAGGGGGGAGCACCGGGGAGCTGTTTTTT	CASSPGTGGSTGELFF
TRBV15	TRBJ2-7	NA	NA	TGTGCCACCAGCAGAGGGGACACTAATTTCTACGAGCAGTACTTC	CATSRGDTNFYEQYF
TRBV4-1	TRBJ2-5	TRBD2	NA	TGCGCCAGCAGCCAAGCCCCCGGAGGAGCGGGGGAAGAGACCCAGTACTTC	CASSQAPGGAGEETQYF
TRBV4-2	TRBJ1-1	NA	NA	TGTGCCAGCAGCCAACCCGACAGGAACACTGAAGCTTTCTTT	CASSQPDRNTEAFF
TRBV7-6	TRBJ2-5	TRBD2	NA	TGTGCCAGCAGCTTAGCGCCGACTAGCGGGGTTGAGACCCAGTACTTC	CASSLAPTSGVETQYF
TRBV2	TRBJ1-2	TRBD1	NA	TGTGCCAGCAAGGAGTCAGGGGGCGGTGGCTACACCTTC	CASKESGGGGYTF
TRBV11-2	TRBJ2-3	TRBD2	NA	TGTGCCAGCCTACCCAATAGCGGGGGGAGCACAGATACGCAGTATTTT	CASLPNSGGSTDTQYF
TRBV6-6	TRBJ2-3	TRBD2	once	TGTGCCAGCAGTTATCCAAGCGGGGGCACAGATACGCAGTATTTT	CASSYPSGGTDTQYF
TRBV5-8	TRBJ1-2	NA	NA	TGTGCCAGCAGCTCCAGGGCTAACTATGGCTACACCTTC	CASSSRANYGYTF
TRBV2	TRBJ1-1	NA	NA	TGTGCCACCATCGGTCCTACCTCGAACACTGAAGCTTTCTTT	CATIGPTSNTEAFF
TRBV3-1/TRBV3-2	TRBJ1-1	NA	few	TGTGCCAGCAGCCCGAGGTTGAACACTGAAGCTTTCTTT	CASSPRLNTEAFF
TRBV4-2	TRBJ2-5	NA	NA	TGTGCCAGCAGCCAAGATAAGGGGGGGGCAGAGACCCAGTACTTC	CASSQDKGGAETQYF
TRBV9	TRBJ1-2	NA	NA	TGTGCCAGCAGCGTAGTTGGAGGTCCGGGCTATGGCTACACCTTC	CASSVVGGPGYGYTF
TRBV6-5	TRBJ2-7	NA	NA	TGTGCCAGCAGGAAGAAAACAGGGATCTACGAGCAGTACTTC	CASRKKTGIYEQYF
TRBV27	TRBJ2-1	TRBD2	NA	TGTGCCAGCAGTTTAGTAGCGGGGGGGCCCAATGAGCAGTTCTTC	CASSLVAGGPNEQFF
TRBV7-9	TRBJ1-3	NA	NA	TGTGCCAGCAGCTTAGCCGGCGGCTCTGGAAACACCATATATTTT	CASSLAGGSGNTIYF
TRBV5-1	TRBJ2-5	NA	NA	TGCGCCAGCAGCTTGGAGGACAGCACCCAGTACTTC	CASSLEDSTQYF
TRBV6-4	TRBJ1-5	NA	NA	TGTGCCAGCAGTGCCGAAGGGGGGGAGCCCCAGCATTTT	CASSAEGGEPQHF
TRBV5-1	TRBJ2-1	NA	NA	TGCGCCAGCAGGGACCCCACAGGGTACAATGAGCAGTTCTTC	CASRDPTGYNEQFF
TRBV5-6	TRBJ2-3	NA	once	TGTGCCAGCAGCTTTCTAGAGGATACGCAGTATTTT	CASSFLEDTQYF
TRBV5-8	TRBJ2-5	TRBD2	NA	TGTGCCAGCAGGATCAGCGGGGCAGAGACCCAGTACTTC	CASRISGAETQYF
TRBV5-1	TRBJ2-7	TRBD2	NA	TGCGCCAGCAGCCCCCGGACTAGCGGGGGTTCCTACGAGCAGTACTTC	CASSPRTSGGSYEQYF
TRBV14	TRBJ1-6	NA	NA	TGTGCCAGCAGACATTCAGGGAATTCACCCCTCCACTTT	CASRHSGNSPLHF
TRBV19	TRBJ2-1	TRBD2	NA	TGTGCCAGTAGTAGGGGACTAGCGGGGGGGCGTGAGCAGTTCTTC	CASSRGLAGGREQFF
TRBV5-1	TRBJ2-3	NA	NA	TGCGCCAGCAGCTTGGGAGGGGGGGGCCCAGATACGCAGTATTTT	CASSLGGGGPDTQYF
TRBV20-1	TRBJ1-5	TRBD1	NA	TGCAGTGCTAGTTCGGGGACAGGGGGCAACCTAAACAATCAGCCCCAGCATTTT	CSASSGTGGNLNNQPQHF
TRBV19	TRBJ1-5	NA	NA	TGTGCCAGTAGTATCCCTCCGGGAGCCTGGGGCAATCAGCCCCAGCATTTT	CASSIPPGAWGNQPQHF
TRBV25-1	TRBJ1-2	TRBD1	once	TGTGCCAGCAGTCAGGCAGGGGGCGGGTATGGCTACACCTTC	CASSQAGGGYGYTF
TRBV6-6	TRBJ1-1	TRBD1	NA	TGTGCCAGCAGTAAACAGGGGTCTGAAGCTTTCTTT	CASSKQGSEAFF
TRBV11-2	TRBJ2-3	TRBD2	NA	TGTGCCAGCAGCCACCCCGGGGGGGGGCGGGATACGCAGTATTTT	CASSHPGGGRDTQYF
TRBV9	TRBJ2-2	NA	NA	TGTGCCAGCAGCGTAGGTGGTGACCTATCGGGCACCGGGGAGCTGTTTTTT	CASSVGGDLSGTGELFF
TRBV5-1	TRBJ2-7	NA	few	TGCGCCAGCAGCTTGGTAGGGGGGGCCTACGAGCAGTACTTC	CASSLVGGAYEQYF
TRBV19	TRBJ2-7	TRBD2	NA	TGTGCCAGTAGTATCGGGACTAGCGGGTACTACGAGCAGTACTTC	CASSIGTSGYYEQYF
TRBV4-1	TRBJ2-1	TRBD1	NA	TGCGCCAGCGGCCAAGAGAGGGGACAGGGCCACAATGAGCAGTTCTTC	CASGQERGQGHNEQFF
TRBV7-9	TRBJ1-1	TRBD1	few	TGTGCCAGCAGCCCTCTGACAGGGGTTGGAAAGACTGAAGCTTTCTTT	CASSPLTGVGKTEAFF
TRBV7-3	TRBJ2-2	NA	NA	TGTGCCAGCAGCTTGGCCGGGACAATGAACACCGGGGAGCTGTTTTTT	CASSLAGTMNTGELFF
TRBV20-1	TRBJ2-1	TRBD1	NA	TGCAGTGCTAGTCCAGGGGGCGATTTGAATGAGCAGTTCTTC	CSASPGGDLNEQFF
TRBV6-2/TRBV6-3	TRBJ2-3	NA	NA	TGTGCCAGCAGTTACTCAGGAGGAGGGTGGAGGAATACGCAGTATTTT	CASSYSGGGWRNTQYF
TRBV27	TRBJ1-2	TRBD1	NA	TGTGCCAGCAGAGAGGACAGGAACTATGGCTACACCTTC	CASREDRNYGYTF
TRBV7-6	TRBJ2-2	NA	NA	TGTGCCAGCAGCCTCTCCGGGACTGAGAACACCGGGGAGCTGTTTTTT	CASSLSGTENTGELFF
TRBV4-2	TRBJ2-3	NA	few	TGTGCCAGCAGCCAGGGCTTGCCGAGCACAGATACGCAGTATTTT	CASSQGLPSTDTQYF
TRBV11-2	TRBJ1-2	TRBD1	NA	TGTGCCAGCAGGACTCTCAGGGGGAGAGTTAACTATGGCTACACCTTC	CASRTLRGRVNYGYTF
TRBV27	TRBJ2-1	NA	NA	TGTGCCAGCAGTTCCCAACTAGAAAGCTCCTACAATGAGCAGTTCTTC	CASSSQLESSYNEQFF
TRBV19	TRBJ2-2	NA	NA	TGTGCCAGTAGCCCCAGACTAGGAGCCGGGGAGCTGTTTTTT	CASSPRLGAGELFF
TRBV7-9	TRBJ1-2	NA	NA	TGTGCCAGCAGCCTAACCCTGGGGCGATATGGCTACACCTTC	CASSLTLGRYGYTF
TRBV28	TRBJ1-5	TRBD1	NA	TGTGCCAGCAGTTTACAGAAGACAGGGGAGCATTTT	CASSLQKTGEHF
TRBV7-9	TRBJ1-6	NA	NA	TGTGCCAGCAGCTTGAACACCTATAATTCACCCCTCCACTTT	CASSLNTYNSPLHF